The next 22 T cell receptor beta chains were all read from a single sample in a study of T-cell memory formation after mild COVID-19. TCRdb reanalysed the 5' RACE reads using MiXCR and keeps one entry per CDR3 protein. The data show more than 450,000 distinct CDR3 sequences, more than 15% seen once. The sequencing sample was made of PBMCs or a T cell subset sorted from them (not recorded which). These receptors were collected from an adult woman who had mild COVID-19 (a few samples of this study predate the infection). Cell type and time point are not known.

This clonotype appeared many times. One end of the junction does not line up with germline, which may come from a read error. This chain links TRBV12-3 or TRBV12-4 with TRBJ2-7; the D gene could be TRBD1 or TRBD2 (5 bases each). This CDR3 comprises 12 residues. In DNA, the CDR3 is TGTGCCAGCAGCTTAGGTGGGGGCGAGCAGTACTTC. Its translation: CASSLGGGEQYF.

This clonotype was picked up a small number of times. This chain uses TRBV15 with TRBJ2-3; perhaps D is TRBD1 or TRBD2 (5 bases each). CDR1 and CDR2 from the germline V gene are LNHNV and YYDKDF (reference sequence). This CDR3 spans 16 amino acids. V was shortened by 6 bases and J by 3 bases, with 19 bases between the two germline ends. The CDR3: CATRRLKGGGTDTQYF. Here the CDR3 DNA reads TGTGCCACCAGAAGACTTAAGGGTGGGGGAACAGATACGCAGTATTTT.

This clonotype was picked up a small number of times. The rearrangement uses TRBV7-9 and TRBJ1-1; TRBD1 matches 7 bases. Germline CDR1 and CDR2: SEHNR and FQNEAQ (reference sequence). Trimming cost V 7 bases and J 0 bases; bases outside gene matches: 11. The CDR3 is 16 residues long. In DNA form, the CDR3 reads TGTGCCAGCAAGCTTAGGGACAGCAACATGAACACTGAAGCTTTCTTT. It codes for CASKLRDSNMNTEAFF.

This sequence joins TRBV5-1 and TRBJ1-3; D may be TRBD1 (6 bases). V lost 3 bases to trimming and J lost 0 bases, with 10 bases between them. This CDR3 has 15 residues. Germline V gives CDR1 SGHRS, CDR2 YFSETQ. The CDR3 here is CASSSGDNSGNTIYF. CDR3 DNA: TGCGCCAGCAGCTCCGGGGACAACTCTGGAAACACCATATATTTT.

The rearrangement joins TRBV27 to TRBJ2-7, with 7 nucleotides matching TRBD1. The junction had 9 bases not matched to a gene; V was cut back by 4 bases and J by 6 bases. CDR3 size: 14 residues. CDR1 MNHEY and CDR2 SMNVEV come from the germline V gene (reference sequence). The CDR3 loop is CASSYETGPAEQYF. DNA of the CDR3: TGTGCCAGCAGTTACGAGACAGGGCCTGCCGAGCAGTACTTC.

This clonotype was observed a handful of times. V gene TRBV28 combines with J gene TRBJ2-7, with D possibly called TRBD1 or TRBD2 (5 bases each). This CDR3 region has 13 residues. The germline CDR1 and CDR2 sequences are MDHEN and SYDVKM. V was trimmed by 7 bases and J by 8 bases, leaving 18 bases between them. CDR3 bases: TGTGCCAGCACCCCGAGGGGCACACGACAGCAGTACTTC. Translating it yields CASTPRGTRQQYF.

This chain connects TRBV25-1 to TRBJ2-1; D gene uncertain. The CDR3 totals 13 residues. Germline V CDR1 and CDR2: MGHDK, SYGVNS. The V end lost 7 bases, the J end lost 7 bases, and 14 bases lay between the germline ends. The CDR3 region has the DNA TGTGCCAGCACCATGGTGGAAGGGAATGAGCAGTTCTTC. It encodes CASTMVEGNEQFF.

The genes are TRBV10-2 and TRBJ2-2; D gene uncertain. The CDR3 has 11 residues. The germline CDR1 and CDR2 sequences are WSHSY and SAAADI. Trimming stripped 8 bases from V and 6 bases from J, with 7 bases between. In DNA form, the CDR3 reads TGCGCCAGCCTGACCTCCGGGGAGCTGTTTTTT. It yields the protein CASLTSGELFF.

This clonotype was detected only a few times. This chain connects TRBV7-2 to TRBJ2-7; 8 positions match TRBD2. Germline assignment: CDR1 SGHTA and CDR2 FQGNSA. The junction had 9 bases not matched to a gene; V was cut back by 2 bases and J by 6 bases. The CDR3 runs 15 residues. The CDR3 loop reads CASSLTFLAGLEQYF. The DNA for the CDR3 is TGTGCCAGCAGCTTAACGTTTCTAGCGGGTCTCGAGCAGTACTTC.

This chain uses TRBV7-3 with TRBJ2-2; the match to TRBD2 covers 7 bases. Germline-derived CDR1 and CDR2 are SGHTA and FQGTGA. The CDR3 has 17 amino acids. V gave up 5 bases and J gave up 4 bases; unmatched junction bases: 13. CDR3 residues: CASSPRTAGEGTGELFF. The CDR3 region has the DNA TGTGCCAGCAGCCCGCGTACCGCGGGAGAGGGCACCGGGGAGCTGTTTTTT.

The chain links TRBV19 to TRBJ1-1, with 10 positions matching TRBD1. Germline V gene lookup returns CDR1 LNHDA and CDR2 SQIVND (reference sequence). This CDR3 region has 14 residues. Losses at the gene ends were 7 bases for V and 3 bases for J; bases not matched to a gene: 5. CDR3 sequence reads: CASKRDRGYTEAFF. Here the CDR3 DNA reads TGTGCCAGTAAAAGGGACAGGGGATACACTGAAGCTTTCTTT.

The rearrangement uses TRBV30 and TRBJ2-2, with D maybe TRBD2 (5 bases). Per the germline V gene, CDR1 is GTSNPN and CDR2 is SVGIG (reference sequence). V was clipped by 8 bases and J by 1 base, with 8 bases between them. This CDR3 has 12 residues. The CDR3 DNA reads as TGTGCCGGAGGAGGGAACACCGGGGAGCTGTTTTTT. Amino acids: CAGGGNTGELFF.

As DNA, the CDR3 is TGTGCCAGCTCACGATACGGGGGGTCGCGAGATACGCAGTATTTT. Protein: CASSRYGGSRDTQYF. The chain employs TRBV18 and TRBJ2-3; 7 bases agree with TRBD2. CDR3 length: 15 residues. Germline CDR1 is KGHSH and CDR2 is LQKENI. The J segment lost 5 bases and the V segment lost 4 bases, leaving 9 bases of the junction unmatched.

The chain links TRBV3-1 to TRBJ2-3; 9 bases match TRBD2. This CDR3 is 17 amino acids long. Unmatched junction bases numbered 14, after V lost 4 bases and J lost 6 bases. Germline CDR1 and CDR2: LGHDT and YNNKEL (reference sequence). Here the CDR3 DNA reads TGTGCCAGCAGCCTCGACCTCCTAGGGACTAGCTTGGATACGCAGTATTTT. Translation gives CASSLDLLGTSLDTQYF.

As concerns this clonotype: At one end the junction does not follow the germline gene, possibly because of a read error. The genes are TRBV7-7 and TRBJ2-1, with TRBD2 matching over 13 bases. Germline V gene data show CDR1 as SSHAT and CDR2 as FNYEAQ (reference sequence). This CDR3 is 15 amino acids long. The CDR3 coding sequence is TGTGCTAGCAGGCGACTAGCGGGAGGTAGGAATGAGCAGTTCTTC. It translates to CASRRLAGGRNEQFF. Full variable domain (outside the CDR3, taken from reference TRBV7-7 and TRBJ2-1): GAGVSQSPRYKVTKRGQDVTLRCDPISSHATLYWYQQALGQGPEFLTYFNYEAQPDKSGLPSDRFSAERPEGSISTLTIQRTEQRDSAMYRCASRRLAGGRNEQFFGPGTRLTVL.

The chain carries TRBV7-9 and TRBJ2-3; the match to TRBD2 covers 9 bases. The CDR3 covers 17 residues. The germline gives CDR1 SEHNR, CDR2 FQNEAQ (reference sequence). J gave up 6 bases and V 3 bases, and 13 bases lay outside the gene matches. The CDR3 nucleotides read TGTGCCAGCAGCTTCGGAGGAAGCGGGAGGAACAGGGATACGCAGTATTTT. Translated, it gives CASSFGGSGRNRDTQYF.

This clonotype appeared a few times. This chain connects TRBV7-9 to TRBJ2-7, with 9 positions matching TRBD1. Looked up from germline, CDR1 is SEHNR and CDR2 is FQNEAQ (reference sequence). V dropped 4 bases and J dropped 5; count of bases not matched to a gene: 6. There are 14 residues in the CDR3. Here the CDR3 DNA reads TGTGCCAGCAGCTCCCCCGGGACAGGGAACGAGCAGTACTTC. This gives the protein CASSSPGTGNEQYF.

CDR3 DNA sequence: TGTGCCAGCAGCTTTGAGGGCGGAGGGGAGCTGTTTTTT. Translated: CASSFEGGGELFF. The chain joins TRBV5-5 to TRBJ2-2, with D possibly TRBD2 on 5 matching bases. Trimming removed 2 bases from V and 8 bases from J, with 10 bases in between. Germline V gene data show CDR1 as SGHKS and CDR2 as YYEKEE (reference sequence). The CDR3 spans 13 residues.

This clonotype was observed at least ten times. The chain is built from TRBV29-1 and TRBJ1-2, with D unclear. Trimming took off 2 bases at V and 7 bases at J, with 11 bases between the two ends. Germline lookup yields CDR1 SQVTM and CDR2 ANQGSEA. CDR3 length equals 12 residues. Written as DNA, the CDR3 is TGCAGCGTTGAACCGGACCCTTTTGGCTACACCTTC. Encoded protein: CSVEPDPFGYTF.

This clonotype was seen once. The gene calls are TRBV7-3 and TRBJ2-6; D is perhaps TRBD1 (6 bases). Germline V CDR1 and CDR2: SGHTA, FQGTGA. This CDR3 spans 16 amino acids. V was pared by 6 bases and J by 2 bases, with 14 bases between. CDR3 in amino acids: CASSITGLTGANVLTF. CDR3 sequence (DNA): TGTGCCAGCAGTATCACAGGGTTAACTGGGGCCAACGTCCTGACTTTC. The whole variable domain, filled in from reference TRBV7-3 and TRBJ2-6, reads GAGVSQTPSNKVTEKGKYVELRCDPISGHTALYWYRQSLGQGPEFLIYFQGTGAADDSGLPNDRFFAVRPEGSVSTLKIQRTERGDSAVYLCASSITGLTGANVLTFGAGSRLTVL.

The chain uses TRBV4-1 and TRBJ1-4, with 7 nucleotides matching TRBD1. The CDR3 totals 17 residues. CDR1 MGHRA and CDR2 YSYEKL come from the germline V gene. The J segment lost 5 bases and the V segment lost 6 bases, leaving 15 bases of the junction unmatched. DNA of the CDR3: TGCGCCAGCAGTCCCCGTGATGAGAGGGGGCGCAATGAAAAACTGTTTTTT. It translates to CASSPRDERGRNEKLFF.

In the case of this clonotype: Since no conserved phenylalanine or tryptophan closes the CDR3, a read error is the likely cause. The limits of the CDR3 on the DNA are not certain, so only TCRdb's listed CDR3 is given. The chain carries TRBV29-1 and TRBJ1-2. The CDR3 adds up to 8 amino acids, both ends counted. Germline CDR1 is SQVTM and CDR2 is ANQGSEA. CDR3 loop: CSVDGLSP.